Presented here are 5 T cell receptor beta chains from one specimen sequenced in a study of post-analysis software for immune sequencing data. These receptors' antigens are unknown. Study observations and caveats: In patients, TRBV5-6, TRBV5-1 and TRBV20-1 belonged to roughly five TRBV segments found more frequently than in controls.

Each TCR beta cDNA library carried unique molecular identifiers. TCRdb itself ran the PCR reads through MiXCR, one entry per CDR3 protein. Among roughly 600,000 distinct CDR3 sequences listed, about 44% were seen once. The specimen was blood. Every receptor here comes from a girl aged 10 to 17 with multiple sclerosis.

In its sample, this clonotype was seen a few times. The chain carries TRBV9 and TRBJ1-1, with a possible D match to TRBD1 (5 bases). CDR1 and CDR2 (germline): SGDLS, YYNGEE. V was cut by 6 bases and J by 0 bases, with 15 bases left in between. The CDR3 loop spans 15 amino acids. The CDR3 DNA sequence: TGTGCCAGCAACGTCGGGGGAGGATTGAACACTGAAGCTTTCTTT. As protein: CASNVGGGLNTEAFF.

This clonotype has only a few counts. The gene calls are TRBV7-2 and TRBJ2-7; D uncertain. The CDR3 is 14 amino acids. CDR1 SGHTA and CDR2 FQGNSA come from the germline V gene. The V and J ends lost 5 bases and 2 bases respectively, with 13 bases between them. The CDR3 reads CASSLPDGPYEQYF. Here the CDR3 DNA reads TGTGCCAGCAGCCTCCCGGACGGCCCCTACGAGCAGTACTTC.

The rearrangement joins TRBV4-1 to TRBJ2-1; D is possibly TRBD1 or TRBD2 (5 bases each). The CDR3 sequence is 12 residues long. Trimming pared 8 bases from V and 8 bases from J, leaving 13 bases between. Germline assignment: CDR1 MGHRA and CDR2 YSYEKL. DNA of the CDR3: TGCGCCAGCGGGGGAAGATATGATGAGCAGTTCTTC. Its translation is CASGGRYDEQFF.

The chain recombines TRBV3-1 with TRBJ2-3; 9 positions agree with TRBD2. CDR1 is LGHDT and CDR2 is YNNKEL in the germline V gene (reference sequence). V shed 3 bases, J shed 4 bases, and the junction held 8 bases outside the gene matches. CDR3 length: 16 residues. The CDR3 protein is CASSQSLAGPPDTQYF. CDR3 sequence (DNA): TGTGCCAGCAGCCAGTCCCTAGCGGGGCCTCCAGATACGCAGTATTTT.

V gene TRBV6-5 combines with J gene TRBJ2-5, with D maybe TRBD2 (6 bases). CDR1 MNHEY and CDR2 SVGAGI come from the germline V gene. The CDR3 is made up of 14 amino acids. Trimming left V 0 bases short and J 5 bases short, with 10 bases between. This CDR3 reads CASSYSLGRETQYF. The CDR3 nucleotides read TGTGCCAGCAGTTACTCGTTAGGGAGGGAGACCCAGTACTTC.